What follows describes a single T cell receptor (beta chain). Trimming removed 4 bases at V and 0 bases at J, with 28 bases between. CDR3 length equals 20 residues. CDR1 is MGHRA and CDR2 is YSYEKL in the germline V gene. The method was immunoSEQ multiplex PCR; TCRdb's version includes in-frame clones alone and lacks a portion of them. The table includes around 100,000 clones, approximately 90% detected once. This record belongs to a study of blood T cell repertoires in COVID-19. As for the study in general: The United States, Italy and Spain supplied acute and convalescent COVID-19 samples. T cells, B-cell-depleted T cells, or PBMCs supplied cDNA or gDNA.

This TCR came from a human donor with active COVID-19. The donor label of this sample is uncertain. This chain uses TRBV4-1 with TRBJ2-7, with D perhaps TRBD1 (6 bases). Material: peripheral blood. CDR3 residues: CASSREATPTRWDTSYEQYF. The CDR3, as DNA: TGCGCCAGCAGCCGAGAAGCTACCCCGACCAGATGGGACACCTCCTACGAGCAGTACTTC.